The subject of this entry is one T cell receptor (beta chain). This CDR3 contains 13 residues. Germline V gene data show CDR1 as SGHTA and CDR2 as FQGNSA. Trimming cost V 4 bases and J 8 bases; bases outside gene matches: 0. TCRdb ran MiXCR on the 5' RACE reads and lists one entry per CDR3 protein. The sample holds around 320,000 distinct CDR3 sequences, roughly an eighth seen once. The data originate from a study of T-cell memory formation after mild COVID-19. The receptor comes from a man aged 18 to 35 who had mild COVID-19 (a few samples of this study predate the infection). Cell type and time point are not known. The chain recombines TRBV7-2 with TRBJ1-6; 9 positions match TRBD1. Sequenced sample: PBMCs or a T cell subset sorted from them (not recorded which). CDR3: CASSWTGDSPLHF. In DNA, the CDR3 is TGTGCCAGCAGCTGGACAGGGGATTCACCCCTCCACTTT.